This T cell receptor beta chain was recovered during a study of T cells in Graves' hyperthyroidism and ophthalmopathy. Study-wide points: Most clonotypes expanded in thyroid above 0.001 were likewise present in blood.

Newly diagnosed hyperthyroidism, duration under 2 months, in patients aged 18 to 65. TCR beta CDR3 region amplification was performed from RNA transcripts. The HTBI primer set was used in a first-round RT-PCR of the TCR CDR3. TCRdb itself ran the multiplex PCR reads through MiXCR, one entry per CDR3 protein. The data contain roughly 400,000 distinct CDR3 sequences, roughly 25% of them singletons. With respect to this clonotype: Its cognate antigen is unknown.

This TCR was sampled from a man aged 50 or older with Graves' hyperthyroidism. Sequenced sample: blood.

This CDR3 is CASSRRGSNEQFF. The DNA for the CDR3 is TGTGCCAGTAGCCGCAGGGGGTCGAATGAGCAGTTCTTC. V is TRBV19 and J is TRBJ2-1, with 7 bases aligning to TRBD1. V lost 6 bases, J lost 7 bases, and 6 bases stayed unmatched. The CDR3 covers 13 residues. Germline CDR1 LNHDA, CDR2 SQIVND (reference sequence).